These 20 T cell receptor beta chains were all obtained from the same sample, sequenced in a study of blood T cell repertoires in COVID-19 (dated by TCRdb to 2019 to 2021). Library construction relied on the immunoSEQ multiplex PCR assay. TCRdb took over this immuneACCESS table, retaining in-frame rearrangements with V and J assigned. Such tables are incomplete; in checked studies, under half of the missing clones stem from an unresolved V gene, and the remainder is unexplained. The sample contains under 200,000 clones, around 85% of them found a single time. The biggest ten clones account for roughly 1.1% of the sample. The sample consisted of peripheral blood. Receptor source: a man between 60 and 75 years old who had recovered from COVID-19.

The V call is TRBV9, the J call TRBJ2-7, with 10 bases identical to TRBD1. The germline CDR1 and CDR2 sequences are SGDLS and YYNGEE. The CDR3 contains 15 residues. V dropped 2 bases and J dropped 3; count of bases not matched to a gene: 5. This CDR3 is CASSVGQGGLYEQYF. In nucleotides, the CDR3 is TGTGCCAGCAGCGTCGGACAGGGGGGTCTCTACGAGCAGTACTTC.

The V gene is TRBV5-1, the J gene TRBJ2-1; D might be TRBD1 (5 bases). V lost 4 bases and J 4 bases, leaving 12 bases between the germline ends. This CDR3 comprises 14 residues. Germline V lookup: CDR1 SGHRS, CDR2 YFSETQ. This CDR3 is CASSLLQGYNEQFF. In DNA form, the CDR3 reads TGCGCCAGCAGCCTGTTGCAGGGTTACAATGAGCAGTTCTTC.

A few counts support this clone. This rearrangement joins TRBV19 to TRBJ2-2; 9 bases line up with TRBD1. Germline CDR1 is LNHDA and CDR2 is SQIVND (reference sequence). The CDR3 is 16 amino acids. The trim removed 6 bases at V and 3 bases at J, leaving 8 bases unmatched. The CDR3 sequence is CASSQPGTGHTGELFF. The CDR3 nucleotides read TGTGCCAGTAGCCAACCCGGGACAGGGCACACCGGGGAGCTGTTTTTT.

V and J are TRBV11-1 and TRBJ1-2; 10 bases are a match to TRBD1. The germline gives CDR1 SGHAT, CDR2 FQDESV (reference sequence). Trimming cost V 6 bases and J 7 bases; bases outside gene matches: 11. The CDR3 sequence is 15 residues long. CDR3 DNA: TGTGCCAGCAGTTCCGGGACAGGGGCTGTGCGTGGCTACACCTTC. It codes for CASSSGTGAVRGYTF. The whole variable domain, remainder taken from reference TRBV11-1 and TRBJ1-2, is EAEVAQSPRYKITEKSQAVAFWCDPISGHATLYWYRQILGQGPELLVQFQDESVVDDSQLPKDRFSAERLKGVDSTLKIQPAELGDSAMYLCASSSGTGAVRGYTFGSGTRLTVV.

The chain combines TRBV11-2 with TRBJ2-5; TRBD1 matches at 11 bases. After removal of 5 bases from V and 4 bases from J, the junction contained 6 bases not matched to a gene. Germline V gene sequence: CDR1 SGHAT, CDR2 FQNNGV. The CDR3 length is 15 residues. The DNA for the CDR3 is TGTGCCAGCAGCCCACGGACAGGGGGCTTAGAGACCCAGTACTTC. Amino acids: CASSPRTGGLETQYF.

The rearrangement joins TRBV28 to TRBJ1-5, with D maybe TRBD1 (5 bases). The V end lost 6 bases, the J end lost 2 bases, and 14 bases lay between the germline ends. Germline lookup yields CDR1 MDHEN and CDR2 SYDVKM. This CDR3 contains 15 residues. CDR3 sequence (DNA): TGTGCCAGCAGGTTCGCAGGGACTCGCAATCAGCCCCAGCATTTT. Amino acid sequence: CASRFAGTRNQPQHF. Combining the CDR3 with reference TRBV28 and TRBJ1-5 gives the whole variable domain DVKVTQSSRYLVKRTGEKVFLECVQDMDHENMFWYRQDPGLGLRLIYFSYDVKMKEKGDIPEGYSVSREKKERFSLILESASTNQTSMYLCASRFAGTRNQPQHFGDGTRLSIL.

This clone was seen a few times. The chain combines TRBV7-3 with TRBJ2-2; maybe TRBD2 (5 bases). V was pared by 5 bases and J by 1 base, with 17 bases between. Germline lookup yields CDR1 SGHTA and CDR2 FQGTGA. The CDR3 extends over 17 amino acids. This chain's CDR3 is CASSRPRGRENTGELFF. The CDR3 coding sequence is TGTGCCAGCAGCCGCCCCCGGGGAAGGGAGAACACCGGGGAGCTGTTTTTT.

The chain combines TRBV24-1 with TRBJ2-7, with 12 nucleotides matching TRBD2. J was trimmed by 2 bases and V by 4 bases; bases with no gene match: 5. The germline CDR1 and CDR2 sequences are KGHDR and SFDVKD. The length of the CDR3 is 16 residues. CDR3: CATSDTSGGSTYEQYF. CDR3 sequence (DNA): TGTGCCACCAGTGACACTAGCGGGGGGTCCACCTACGAGCAGTACTTC.

The chain couples TRBV7-6 to TRBJ2-2, with a possible D match to TRBD1 (6 bases). This CDR3 comprises 15 residues. V lost 3 bases and J lost 4, with 12 bases in between. Germline V gives CDR1 SGHVS, CDR2 FNYEAQ. CDR3 sequence reads: CASSFLVDSTGELFF. Written as DNA, the CDR3 is TGTGCCAGCAGCTTCCTCGTGGACAGCACCGGGGAGCTGTTTTTT.

V gene TRBV5-4 combines with J gene TRBJ2-1, with D tentatively TRBD2 (5 bases). V was clipped by 4 bases and J by 0 bases, with 14 bases between them. The CDR3 loop spans 16 amino acids. CDR1 and CDR2 from the germline V gene are SGHNT and YYREEE (reference sequence). CDR3 in amino acids: CASSTLEGSSYNEQFF. For the CDR3, the DNA is TGTGCCAGCAGCACTCTCGAAGGGAGCTCCTACAATGAGCAGTTCTTC.

This clone was observed once. The V gene is TRBV7-9, the J gene TRBJ1-2, with TRBD1 matching over 7 bases. Germline V gene sequence: CDR1 SEHNR, CDR2 FQNEAQ (reference sequence). This CDR3 region has 16 residues. The V and J ends lost 4 bases and 7 bases, in that order; junction bases with no gene match: 15. This chain's CDR3 is CASSSPGIEGAAGYTF. The CDR3 nucleotides are TGTGCCAGCAGCTCGCCCGGTATCGAGGGGGCGGCTGGCTACACCTTC.

The rearrangement uses TRBV5-6 and TRBJ2-5; no reliable D call. Germline V gene data show CDR1 as SGHDT and CDR2 as YYEEEE. The CDR3 is made up of 13 amino acids. V gave up 0 bases and J gave up 2 bases, with 5 bases separating them. The CDR3 loop is CASSLVIQETQYF. DNA of the CDR3: TGTGCCAGCAGCTTGGTTATACAAGAGACCCAGTACTTC.

This clone was seen a few times. The rearrangement uses TRBV11-2 and TRBJ2-5, with 8 bases fitting TRBD2. CDR3 length: 15 residues. The germline gives CDR1 SGHAT, CDR2 FQNNGV. The ends lost 5 bases at V and 4 bases at J; junction bases unmatched: 9. CDR3 nucleotides: TGTGCCAGCAGCACCGTAACTAGCGGTCTAGAGACCCAGTACTTC. Translating it yields CASSTVTSGLETQYF.

V is TRBV13 and J is TRBJ2-1, with a possible D match to TRBD2 (6 bases). With 1 base removed from V and 8 bases from J, the gap between germline ends came to 9 bases. The CDR3 is 13 residues long. CDR1 is PRHDT, CDR2 FYEKMQ, per germline (reference sequence). The CDR3 reads CASSLAGSDEQFF. As DNA, the CDR3 is TGTGCCAGCAGCTTAGCCGGGAGCGATGAGCAGTTCTTC.

To note about this clone: One junction end does not reproduce the germline sequence, and a read error may be involved. This rearrangement joins TRBV24-1 to TRBJ2-2; 8 bases fit TRBD2. The CDR3 spans 18 residues. Germline V gene data show CDR1 as KGHDR and CDR2 as SFDVKD. The CDR3 region is CATSDFKRGYSKTGELFF. For the CDR3, the DNA is TGTGCCACCAGTGATTTTAAGCGGGGGTATTCGAAAACCGGGGAGCTGTTTTTT.

The chain links TRBV7-2 to TRBJ2-3; 9 positions match TRBD2. V shed 5 bases and J 5 bases; nucleotides not matched to a gene: 8. The germline V gene has CDR1 SGHTA and CDR2 FQGNSA. The CDR3 has 15 amino acids. The CDR3 coding sequence is TGTGCCAGCAGCCCAAGCGGGGGGCGGGGAGATACGCAGTATTTT. Protein sequence: CASSPSGGRGDTQYF.

V and J are TRBV30 and TRBJ1-2; maybe TRBD1 (5 bases). Germline values: CDR1 GTSNPN, CDR2 SVGIG (reference sequence). CDR3 length equals 13 residues. V lost 0 bases and J 8 bases, leaving 13 bases between the germline ends. The CDR3 DNA follows: TGTGCCTGGAGTGTAACAGGCCTCAAAGGCTACACCTTC. Translated: CAWSVTGLKGYTF. Full variable domain (outside the CDR3, taken from reference TRBV30 and TRBJ1-2): SQTIHQWPATLVQPVGSPLSLECTVEGTSNPNLYWYRQAAGRGLQLLFYSVGIGQISSEVPQNLSASRPQDRQFILSSKKLLLSDSGFYLCAWSVTGLKGYTFGSGTRLTVV.

V usage is TRBV29-1 and J usage is TRBJ2-3, with a weak D call TRBD2 (5 bases). This CDR3 comprises 12 residues. Germline V gene sequence: CDR1 SQVTM, CDR2 ANQGSEA. The V and J ends lost 6 bases and 5 bases respectively, with 12 bases between them. CDR3 loop: CSVVRVQDTQYF. The CDR3 DNA reads TGCAGCGTAGTGCGGGTGCAAGATACGCAGTATTTT.

This clone has a single count. The V and J genes are TRBV5-4 and TRBJ2-1; TRBD2 matches at 13 bases. V lost 3 bases, J lost 0 bases, and 3 bases stayed unmatched. The CDR3 totals 17 residues. Germline V gene lookup returns CDR1 SGHNT and CDR2 YYREEE (reference sequence). This chain's CDR3 is CASSSGTSGDSYNEQFF. The CDR3 DNA is TGTGCCAGCAGCTCAGGGACTAGCGGGGACTCCTACAATGAGCAGTTCTTC.

This clone has just one count. The chain carries TRBV6-2 or TRBV6-3 and TRBJ1-2, with TRBD1 matching over 12 bases. CDR1 is MNHEY and CDR2 is SVGEGT in the germline V gene. The trim removed 4 bases at V and 0 bases at J, leaving 3 bases unmatched. The CDR3 extends over 16 amino acids. CDR3 nucleotides: TGTGCCAGCAGTTCCGGGACAGGGGGCGCTAACTATGGCTACACCTTC. It is translated as CASSSGTGGANYGYTF.